This entry lists 21 T cell receptor beta chains sequenced from one sample in a study of brain metastases from non-small cell lung cancer. The repertoire was sequenced with immunoSEQ multiplex PCR; TCRdb's copy has only in-frame clones and lacks some. The sample lists 2,600 or so clones; around 82% were seen once. The specimen sequenced was primary lung tumor tissue. All receptors come from a donor aged 40 or older with non-small cell lung cancer.

This clone has a handful of counts. This chain uses TRBV6-5 with TRBJ1-2; TRBD1 agrees at 8 bases. The V segment lost 0 bases and the J segment 4 bases; nucleotides outside the gene matches: 7. There are 16 residues in the CDR3. Germline V lookup: CDR1 MNHEY, CDR2 SVGAGI. The CDR3 here is CASSYSVQGAIYGYTF. The CDR3 DNA reads TGTGCCAGCAGTTACTCAGTCCAGGGGGCGATCTATGGCTACACCTTC.

This clone has only one observation. The chain employs TRBV7-2 and TRBJ2-3; 7 positions agree with TRBD2. The CDR3 is 14 amino acids. The germline CDR1 and CDR2 sequences are SGHTA and FQGNSA. Trimming took 5 bases from V and 11 from J; bases not matched to a gene: 13. CDR3 region: CASSLLAAEGKQYF. CDR3 DNA: TGTGCCAGCAGCCTCCTAGCGGCCGAGGGAAAGCAGTATTTT.

The gene calls are TRBV11-3 and TRBJ2-1, with a tentative D call TRBD2 (5 bases). V was clipped by 2 bases and J by 9 bases, with 20 bases between them. The germline CDR1 and CDR2 sequences are SGHNT and YENEEA. The CDR3 runs 16 residues. The CDR3 DNA is TGTGCCAGCAGCTTAACCCCTCCGATTGCGGGTGCTGAGCAGTTCTTC. It yields the protein CASSLTPPIAGAEQFF.

This clone was detected a few times. The same CDR3 can be traced to other DNA sequences in this sample. This chain joins TRBV4-1 and TRBJ2-7, with D maybe TRBD2 (5 bases). Germline CDR1 is MGHRA and CDR2 is YSYEKL. Trimming left V 5 bases short and J 3 bases short, with 14 bases between. This CDR3 is built from 14 residues. The CDR3 protein is CASSKTGNYYEQYF. In nucleotides, the CDR3 is TGCGCCAGCAGCAAAACCGGGAATTACTACGAGCAGTACTTC.

This chain joins TRBV19 and TRBJ1-2; D ambiguous. The CDR3 runs to 12 residues. V lost 10 bases to trimming and J lost 3 bases, with 12 bases between them. Germline V CDR1 and CDR2: LNHDA, SQIVND (reference sequence). CDR3 region: CATTSLHYGYTF. The CDR3, as DNA: TGTGCCACCACGAGCCTACACTATGGCTACACCTTC.

The genes are TRBV10-2 and TRBJ1-2; 7 bases align to TRBD1. Germline trimming cut 7 bases from V and 7 bases from J; bases unmatched to any gene: 3. The CDR3 contains 11 residues. Germline CDR1 and CDR2: WSHSY and SAAADI. The CDR3 loop reads CASMGQTGYTF. DNA for the CDR3: TGCGCCAGCATGGGACAGACTGGCTACACCTTC.

This clone showed up just a few times. The V and J genes are TRBV20-1 and TRBJ1-4, with D possibly TRBD1 on 5 matching bases. The V gene lost 3 bases and the J gene lost 3 bases, with 11 bases spanning the gap. Germline lookup yields CDR1 DFQATT and CDR2 SNEGSKA (reference sequence). CDR3 length: 14 residues. CDR3 loop: CSASLGAANEKLFF. Here the CDR3 DNA reads TGCAGTGCTAGTCTCGGGGCGGCTAATGAAAAACTGTTTTTT.

The chain employs TRBV7-9 and TRBJ1-1; D remains ambiguous. The V and J ends lost 8 bases and 1 base respectively, with 11 bases between them. Germline V gene sequence: CDR1 SEHNR, CDR2 FQNEAQ (reference sequence). The CDR3 contains 13 residues. The CDR3 spells CASVTRENTEAFF. The CDR3 DNA reads as TGTGCCAGCGTCACCCGGGAGAACACTGAAGCTTTCTTT.

This chain uses TRBV10-3 with TRBJ2-2, with D perhaps TRBD2 (5 bases). The CDR3 is 15 residues long. Germline CDR1 reads ENHRY; CDR2 reads SYGVKD. Trimming removed 3 bases at V and 8 bases at J, with 16 bases between. CDR3 amino acids: CAISDPRVFQGELFF. The CDR3 DNA sequence: TGTGCCATCAGTGACCCGAGGGTCTTCCAGGGGGAGCTGTTTTTT.

As regards this clone: Distinct nucleotide sequences in the sample also encode this CDR3. The chain carries TRBV7-9 and TRBJ1-4, with a weak D call TRBD1 (6 bases). Germline V gives CDR1 SEHNR, CDR2 FQNEAQ (reference sequence). V lost 6 bases and J lost 8, with 19 bases in between. CDR3 length: 15 residues. CDR3 residues: CASSLERGAREKLFF. In nucleotides, the CDR3 is TGTGCCAGCAGTCTTGAACGGGGGGCAAGGGAAAAACTGTTTTTT.

V is TRBV2 and J is TRBJ2-4; D gene uncertain. CDR1 and CDR2 (germline): SNHLY, FYNNEI. The CDR3 runs to 15 residues. Between the trimmed V and J ends, which lost 2 bases and 3 bases, there was a span of 11 bases. The CDR3 is CASSESAGNKNIQYF. The CDR3 bases are TGTGCCAGCAGTGAATCGGCCGGTAACAAAAACATTCAGTACTTC.

The chain recombines TRBV4-2 with TRBJ2-2, with D unresolved. Trimming cost V 3 bases and J 1 base, with 9 bases left between them. The germline V gene has CDR1 LGHNA and CDR2 YNFKEQ. CDR3 length: 15 residues. CDR3 in DNA: TGTGCCAGCAGCCAGAGGTTGCAGAACACCGGGGAGCTGTTTTTT. Protein: CASSQRLQNTGELFF.

The rearrangement links TRBV18 to TRBJ2-1; no clear D. Germline V gives CDR1 KGHSH, CDR2 LQKENI. The CDR3 loop spans 15 amino acids. The germline V and J ends were trimmed by 3 bases and 4 bases, with 13 bases remaining between them. The CDR3 DNA is TGTGCCAGCTCACCTCCTCCCCCTCCATACAATGAGCAGTTCTTC. This encodes CASSPPPPPYNEQFF.

V gene TRBV28 combines with J gene TRBJ2-1, with a weak D call TRBD2 (5 bases). CDR1 MDHEN and CDR2 SYDVKM come from the germline V gene. V shed 2 bases and J shed 4 bases, with 9 bases lying between them. The CDR3 covers 14 residues. The CDR3 nucleotides read TGTGCCAGCAGTTTAGACCAGCGGTACAATGAGCAGTTCTTC. This sequence encodes CASSLDQRYNEQFF.

The rearrangement joins TRBV20-1 to TRBJ2-3; D gene ambiguous. Germline CDR1 and CDR2: DFQATT and SNEGSKA (reference sequence). V lost 1 base and J lost 6, with 5 bases in between. The length of the CDR3 is 11 residues. The CDR3 loop reads CSARVVDTQYF. The DNA for the CDR3 is TGCAGTGCTAGAGTCGTCGATACGCAGTATTTT.

This chain joins TRBV5-6 and TRBJ1-1; TRBD1 agrees at 7 bases. The junction had 6 bases not matched to a gene; V was cut back by 3 bases and J by 4 bases. Germline V gene data show CDR1 as SGHDT and CDR2 as YYEEEE. CDR3 length equals 14 residues. CDR3 sequence (DNA): TGTGCCAGCAGCTGGGGGACAGTAGGCACTGAAGCTTTCTTT. This translates into CASSWGTVGTEAFF.

The chain is built from TRBV9 and TRBJ2-1, with D perhaps matching TRBD2 (5 bases). The CDR3 has 11 amino acids. Germline V gene sequence: CDR1 SGDLS, CDR2 YYNGEE. Trimming removed 0 bases at V and 10 bases at J, with 5 bases between. This chain's CDR3 is CASSVGGEQFF. CDR3 nucleotides: TGTGCCAGCAGCGTAGGCGGGGAGCAGTTCTTC. Together with reference TRBV9 and TRBJ2-1, the CDR3 gives the full variable domain: DSGVTQTPKHLITATGQRVTLRCSPRSGDLSVYWYQQSLDQGLQFLIQYYNGEERAKGNILERFSAQQFPDLHSELNLSSLELGDSALYFCASSVGGEQFFGPGTRLTVL.

With respect to this clone: The germline gene is not matched at one end of the junction; a read error may be the cause. Within the sample, other DNA sequences also encode this same CDR3. The chain combines TRBV5-6 with TRBJ2-7; 7 bases are shared with TRBD1. The CDR3 runs 14 residues. In germline, CDR1 is SGHDT, CDR2 YYEEEE. Here the CDR3 reads CASSLGQGPYEQYF. As DNA, the CDR3 is TGTGCCAGCAGCTTGGGACAGGGACCCTACGAGCAATACTTC.

The chain recombines TRBV28 with TRBJ2-7, with no clear D. This CDR3 contains 11 residues. Per the germline V gene, CDR1 is MDHEN and CDR2 is SYDVKM. Trimming took off 6 bases at V and 7 bases at J, with 10 bases between the two ends. The chain's CDR3 is CASRMEREQYF. In DNA form, the CDR3 reads TGTGCCAGCAGAATGGAAAGGGAGCAGTACTTC.

The chain recombines TRBV11-3 with TRBJ2-7; tentatively, D is TRBD1 (5 bases). The CDR3 loop spans 14 amino acids. The germline gives CDR1 SGHNT, CDR2 YENEEA. V dropped 3 bases and J dropped 5 bases, with 14 bases sitting between them. In DNA form, the CDR3 reads TGTGCCAGCAGCTTTCAAGCAGGGCCGGACGAGCAGTACTTC. The encoded protein is CASSFQAGPDEQYF.

The chain links TRBV19 to TRBJ2-2; TRBD1 matches 9 bases. This CDR3 spans 17 amino acids. Trimming took 1 base from V and 7 from J; bases not matched to a gene: 10. Germline V gene sequence: CDR1 LNHDA, CDR2 SQIVND (reference sequence). The CDR3 loop is CASSIGGGQGPFGELFF. DNA for the CDR3: TGTGCCAGTAGTATAGGAGGGGGACAGGGTCCATTCGGGGAGCTGTTTTTT.